Listed here are 5 T cell receptor beta chains from one sample, sequenced in a study of cytomegalovirus exposure and HLA in healthy donors. PCR primers comprised 60 Vbeta and 13 Jbeta primers. Using immunoSEQ multiplex PCR, the repertoire was profiled, and TCRdb retains in-frame clones only, with some absent. This sample yields 140,000 to 150,000 clones, of which 9.7% are seen a single time; 1.8% belongs to the top ten. Material: PBMCs. These TCRs come from a man between 45 and 60 years old in good health and CMV-seronegative.

This clone has just a few counts. The J gene is TRBJ2-1, the V gene TRBV29-1, with 10 nucleotides matching TRBD2. The CDR3 has 15 residues. V gave up 2 bases and J gave up 8 bases; unmatched junction bases: 9. CDR1 and CDR2 from the germline V gene are SQVTM and ANQGSEA. In nucleotides, the CDR3 is TGCAGCGTTGAAACGCTAGCGGGAGTTAGGGATGAGCAGTTCTTC. Encoded protein: CSVETLAGVRDEQFF.

This clone has only a few counts. The chain links TRBV5-1 to TRBJ2-3, with TRBD1 as a possible D gene (5 bases). CDR3 size: 16 residues. V dropped 4 bases and J dropped 1 base, with 16 bases sitting between them. CDR1 and CDR2 (germline): SGHRS, YFSETQ. CDR3 sequence (DNA): TGCGCCAGCAGCCCCCCTTCCGCACAGGGCACAGATACGCAGTATTTT. Translation: CASSPPSAQGTDTQYF.

The V gene is TRBV15, the J gene TRBJ2-1; 14 positions agree with TRBD2. The germline V gene has CDR1 LNHNV and CDR2 YYDKDF (reference sequence). The CDR3 is made up of 17 amino acids. With V trimmed by 0 bases and J by 8 bases, 6 bases remained unmatched. The CDR3 sequence is CATSRDDGGLAGDEQFF. The DNA of the CDR3 is TGTGCCACCAGCAGAGATGACGGGGGACTAGCGGGAGATGAGCAGTTCTTC.

The gene calls are TRBV29-1 and TRBJ2-5; no clear D. The germline CDR1 and CDR2 sequences are SQVTM and ANQGSEA. The CDR3 length is 11 residues. V shed 6 bases and J shed 3 bases, with 8 bases lying between them. CDR3 DNA sequence: TGCAGCGTACGGTCTGAAGAGACCCAGTACTTC. The encoded protein is CSVRSEETQYF. The full variable domain, its missing parts supplied by reference TRBV29-1 and TRBJ2-5, is SAVISQKPSRDICQRGTSLTIQCQVDSQVTMMFWYRQQPGQSLTLIATANQGSEATYESGFVIDKFPISRPNLTFSTLTVSNMSPEDSSIYLCSVRSEETQYFGPGTRLLVL.

There are a few counts of this clone. The V gene is TRBV2, the J gene TRBJ1-2, with 7 bases identical to TRBD1. CDR3 length: 17 amino acids. V lost 6 bases and J lost 6; bases outside the gene matches: 19. CDR1 is SNHLY, CDR2 FYNNEI, per germline. The CDR3 is CASRATRAGQEDNGYTF. CDR3 nucleotide sequence: TGTGCCAGCAGGGCCACCCGTGCAGGACAGGAAGATAATGGCTACACCTTC.